The present T cell receptor (beta chain) was sequenced within a study of CD8+ T cells in alopecia areata. Across the study: Skin from roughly 6-12-month-old C3H/HeJ graft donors with spontaneous alopecia went to approximately 6-10-week-old female C3H/HeJ mice.

Germline-derived CDR1 and CDR2 are NNHDY and SYVADS. This CDR3 comprises 14 residues. V was cut by 7 bases and J by 0 bases, with 10 bases left in between. RNA was isolated and reverse transcribed to cDNA, the sequencing template. Sequencing used immunoSEQ multiplex PCR; TCRdb keeps in-frame clones, though not all of them. The table lists 200,000 to 300,000 clones, with no singletons. This clone was counted only a few times. The antigen is unknown. Gene names are mouse gene names. Read data end 4 residues before the CDR3 end; the end is taken from the germline J gene. After pooling, cutaneous lymph node cells were sorted with CD4, CD8alpha, NKG2D, NKG2ACE and other markers. Whole-study results and caveats: With patients, TCR sharing proved less clear than in mice, a difference possibly related to HLA. It was lesional scalp, especially alopecia totalis/universalis, that showed higher clonality than normal scalp. Sequencing of scalp samples also captures resident alphabeta T cells of normal skin.

The clonotype comes from a C3H/HeJ mouse with alopecia areata. The strain is characterized by the MHC haplotype H2-k. The chain has TRBV13-3 and TRBJ2-2, with D possibly matching TRBD2 (6 bases). The sequencing input was CD4+ T cells sorted from a lymph node. The CDR3 loop reads CASRGEANTGQLYF. The DNA read from the CDR3 is TGTGCCAGCCGGGGGGAAGCAAACACCGGG.